The 20 T cell receptor beta chains below were found in one sample sequenced in a study of cytomegalovirus exposure and HLA in healthy donors (dated 2017 in TCRdb). The library was built by means of the immunoSEQ multiplex PCR assay. For the multiplex PCR, a mixture combining 60 forward primers for TCR Vbeta segments and 13 reverse primers for TCR Jbeta segments was used. TCRdb stores this immuneACCESS table with in-frame sequences only. Part of the clones is absent; in the studies checked, under half of the shortfall reflects unresolved V genes, and no reason is known for the rest. The sample's table lists a count of approximately 130,000 clones. Clones ranked in the top ten supply 2% of the sample. The sample was PBMCs. The receptors stem from a woman aged 55-70 years in good health and CMV-seronegative.

The rearrangement links TRBV5-4 to TRBJ2-3; D ambiguous. Germline V CDR1 and CDR2: SGHNT, YYREEE (reference sequence). This CDR3 has 13 residues. Trimming left V 4 bases short and J 0 bases short, with 6 bases between. CDR3 in amino acids: CASSQTSTDTQYF. The CDR3 nucleotides are TGTGCCAGCAGCCAGACTAGCACAGATACGCAGTATTTT.

The chain combines TRBV10-2 with TRBJ1-2; tentative D call: TRBD1 (6 bases). The germline V gene has CDR1 WSHSY and CDR2 SAAADI. Trimming stripped 3 bases from V and 4 bases from J, with 12 bases between. CDR3 size: 14 residues. CDR3 in amino acids: CASSDQQGLYGYTF. The DNA for the CDR3 is TGCGCCAGCAGTGACCAACAGGGTCTCTATGGCTACACCTTC.

The chain carries TRBV6-5 and TRBJ2-3, with D possibly TRBD1 on 6 matching bases. Looked up from germline, CDR1 is MNHEY and CDR2 is SVGAGI. Trimming pared 0 bases from V and 5 bases from J, leaving 9 bases between. There are 14 residues in the CDR3. The CDR3, as DNA: TGTGCCAGCAGTTACTCCCACAGGGAAGATACGCAGTATTTT. Its protein product is CASSYSHREDTQYF.

V and J are TRBV9 and TRBJ1-3; perhaps TRBD1 as D (5 bases). The CDR3 runs 14 residues. Deletions cut 4 bases from V and 0 bases from J, with 8 bases between. The germline gives CDR1 SGDLS, CDR2 YYNGEE. CDR3 DNA sequence: TGTGCCAGCAGCAGGGGTTTCTCTGGAAACACCATATATTTT. It specifies CASSRGFSGNTIYF.

J is TRBJ2-7 and V is TRBV14, with D perhaps TRBD2 (5 bases). CDR3 length: 13 residues. The germline V and J ends were trimmed by 1 base and 5 bases, with 9 bases remaining between them. Germline CDR1 reads SGHDN; CDR2 reads FVKESK. The CDR3 region is CASSQVEGHEQYF. The CDR3 coding sequence is TGTGCCAGCAGCCAAGTCGAGGGTCACGAGCAGTACTTC.

This chain links TRBV18 with TRBJ1-5; D may be TRBD1 (6 bases). The CDR3 is 17 residues long. Trimming cost V 3 bases and J 2 bases, with 17 bases left between them. CDR1 KGHSH and CDR2 LQKENI come from the germline V gene. CDR3 sequence reads: CASSPAWTEFGNQPQHF. CDR3 DNA sequence: TGTGCCAGCTCACCGGCCTGGACAGAGTTTGGCAATCAGCCCCAGCATTTT.

This chain links TRBV6-5 with TRBJ1-2; 8 nucleotides match TRBD1. The CDR3 extends over 14 amino acids. Trimming removed 4 bases from V and 7 bases from J; junction bases left unmatched: 8. Germline values: CDR1 MNHEY, CDR2 SVGAGI. The CDR3 loop reads CASSSGQGSSGYTF. CDR3 coding DNA: TGTGCCAGCAGTTCCGGACAGGGATCGAGTGGCTACACCTTC.

Here the CDR3 DNA reads TGCGCCAGCAACCCCCGACCGCAGGGGACCGGGGAGCTGTTTTTT. This translates into CASNPRPQGTGELFF. The gene calls are TRBV5-1 and TRBJ2-2; D perhaps matches TRBD1 (6 bases). Trimming took 6 bases from V and 5 from J, leaving 17 bases between them. Germline V CDR1 and CDR2: SGHRS, YFSETQ. The CDR3 runs to 15 residues.

The chain recombines TRBV11-3 with TRBJ2-3; TRBD2 aligns across 9 bases. Germline CDR1 SGHNT, CDR2 YENEEA. V dropped 2 bases and J dropped 0; count of bases not matched to a gene: 15. The CDR3 length is 20 residues. The CDR3 nucleotides read TGTGCCAGCAGCTTAACGTACATCCTGGGAACTAGCGGGAGCACAGATACGCAGTATTTT. This sequence encodes CASSLTYILGTSGSTDTQYF. The full variable domain, rest sourced from reference TRBV11-3 and TRBJ2-3, is EAGVVQSPRYKIIEKKQPVAFWCNPISGHNTLYWYLQNLGQGPELLIRYENEEAVDDSQLPKDRFSAERLKGVDSTLKIQPAELGDSAVYLCASSLTYILGTSGSTDTQYFGPGTRLTVL.

The V gene is TRBV20-1, the J gene TRBJ2-5; D gene ambiguous. The CDR3 length is 11 residues. Germline CDR1 is DFQATT and CDR2 is SNEGSKA (reference sequence). The V gene lost 7 bases and the J gene lost 4 bases, with 10 bases spanning the gap. The CDR3: CSGQLSETQYF. For the CDR3, the DNA is TGCAGTGGTCAGTTGTCAGAGACCCAGTACTTC.

CDR3 region: CSVPGLAVYNEQFF. The CDR3 DNA reads as TGCAGCGTTCCGGGACTAGCGGTCTACAATGAGCAGTTCTTC. The chain recombines TRBV29-1 with TRBJ2-1; 11 nucleotides align to TRBD2. Per germline, CDR1 SQVTM and CDR2 ANQGSEA. V was pared by 5 bases and J by 3 bases, with 3 bases of the junction left unmatched. The CDR3 runs 14 residues.

The chain recombines TRBV5-1 with TRBJ2-3, with 14 bases aligning to TRBD2. Trimming took 3 bases from V and 2 from J; bases not matched to a gene: 8. The CDR3 runs to 18 residues. CDR1 and CDR2 (germline): SGHRS, YFSETQ. CDR3 bases: TGCGCCAGCAGCTCGCAAGGACTAGCGGGGGGTCTCACAGATACGCAGTATTTT. Translation gives CASSSQGLAGGLTDTQYF.

The CDR3 nucleotides read TGTGCCAGCTCAGCGCAGGGGGCTAATACAGATACGCAGTATTTT. It yields the protein CASSAQGANTDTQYF. The V call is TRBV18, the J call TRBJ2-3; 8 positions agree with TRBD1. Losses at the gene ends were 5 bases for V and 3 bases for J; bases not matched to a gene: 7. This CDR3 is built from 15 residues. Germline-derived CDR1 and CDR2 are KGHSH and LQKENI.

V and J are TRBV21-1 and TRBJ2-5; the tabulated D call, TRBD2, remains unverified against the DNA. TRBV21-1 is classified as a pseudogene. The CDR3 loop spans 15 amino acids. The CDR3 DNA sequence: TGTGCCAGCAGCAGAAACGGTTCGCCTCAAGAGACCCAGTACTTC. It specifies CASSRNGSPQETQYF.

J is TRBJ2-7 and V is TRBV5-1, with D hard to call. CDR1 and CDR2 (germline): SGHRS, YFSETQ. This CDR3 comprises 12 residues. Trimming cost V 3 bases and J 7 bases, with 11 bases left between them. CDR3 in amino acids: CASSSIPREQYF. The CDR3 DNA is TGCGCCAGCAGCTCCATCCCCCGGGAGCAGTACTTC.

V is TRBV9 and J is TRBJ2-2, with D uncertain. Trimming removed 3 bases at V and 4 bases at J, with 4 bases between. In germline, CDR1 is SGDLS, CDR2 YYNGEE. The CDR3 sequence is 12 residues long. In DNA form, the CDR3 reads TGTGCCAGCAGCGGACTCACCGGGGAGCTGTTTTTT. Protein sequence: CASSGLTGELFF.

The V and J genes are TRBV6-1 and TRBJ1-4; the D is unclear. The germline V and J ends were trimmed by 2 bases and 6 bases, with 10 bases remaining between them. CDR1 MNHNS and CDR2 SASEGT come from the germline V gene. This CDR3 is 14 amino acids long. CDR3 bases: TGTGCCAGCAGTGAACGTCGGAGTGATGAAAAACTGTTTTTT. This codes for CASSERRSDEKLFF.

The chain has TRBV5-6 and TRBJ2-7, with TRBD1 matching 7 bases. The CDR3 extends over 15 amino acids. Germline lookup yields CDR1 SGHDT and CDR2 YYEEEE. Trimming at V came to 2 bases and at J to 0 bases, leaving 5 bases not matched to a gene. The CDR3 DNA reads TGTGCCAGCAGCTTACAGGGGACCTACTCCTACGAGCAGTACTTC. Its protein is CASSLQGTYSYEQYF.

The chain has TRBV11-2 and TRBJ2-7; 13 bases fit TRBD2. The V gene end was trimmed by 5 bases and the J gene end by 4 bases; junction bases not matched to a gene: 5. CDR1 is SGHAT, CDR2 FQNNGV, per germline. The length of the CDR3 is 15 residues. Written as DNA, the CDR3 is TGTGCCAGCAGCGCGGAACTAGCGGGAGGGTACGAGCAGTACTTC. Its protein is CASSAELAGGYEQYF.

V gene TRBV5-1 combines with J gene TRBJ2-5, with TRBD2 matching over 10 bases. The V gene end was trimmed by 4 bases and the J gene end by 4 bases; junction bases not matched to a gene: 7. The V gene's germline CDR1 is SGHRS and CDR2 YFSETQ. The CDR3 runs 15 residues. CDR3 sequence reads: CASSRSGRDRETQYF. The CDR3 DNA reads as TGCGCCAGCAGCCGAAGCGGGAGGGACAGAGAGACCCAGTACTTC.